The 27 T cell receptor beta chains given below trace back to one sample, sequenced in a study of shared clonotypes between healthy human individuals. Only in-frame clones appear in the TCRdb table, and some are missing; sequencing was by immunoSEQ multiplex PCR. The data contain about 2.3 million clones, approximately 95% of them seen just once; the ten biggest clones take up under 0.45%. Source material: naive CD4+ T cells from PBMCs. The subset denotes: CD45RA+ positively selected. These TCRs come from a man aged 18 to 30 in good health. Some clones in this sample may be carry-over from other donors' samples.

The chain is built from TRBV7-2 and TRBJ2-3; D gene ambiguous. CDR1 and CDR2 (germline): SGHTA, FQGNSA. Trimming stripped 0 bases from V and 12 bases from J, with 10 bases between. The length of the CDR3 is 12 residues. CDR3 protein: CASSLALQVQYF. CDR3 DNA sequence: TGTGCCAGCAGCTTAGCCCTCCAAGTTCAGTATTTT.

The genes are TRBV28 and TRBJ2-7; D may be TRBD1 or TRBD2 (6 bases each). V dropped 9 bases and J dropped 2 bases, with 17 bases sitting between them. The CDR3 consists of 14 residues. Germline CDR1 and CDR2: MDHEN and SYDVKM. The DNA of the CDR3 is TGTGCCAGTAGACCCTCCGGGGGCCCCTACGAGCAGTACTTC. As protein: CASRPSGGPYEQYF.

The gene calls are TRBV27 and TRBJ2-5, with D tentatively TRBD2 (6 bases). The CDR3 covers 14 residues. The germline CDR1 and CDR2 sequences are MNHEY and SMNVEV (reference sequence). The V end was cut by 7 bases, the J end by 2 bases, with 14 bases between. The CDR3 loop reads CASNKEGRQETQYF. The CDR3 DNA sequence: TGTGCCAGCAACAAGGAGGGCAGGCAAGAGACCCAGTACTTC.

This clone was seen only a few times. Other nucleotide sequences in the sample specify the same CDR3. CDR3 nucleotides: TGCGCCAGCAGCTGGGGACTAGCGGGAGGTGAGACCCAGTACTTC. It codes for CASSWGLAGGETQYF. The V and J genes are TRBV5-1 and TRBJ2-5; the match to TRBD2 covers 15 bases. The length of the CDR3 is 15 residues. Germline values: CDR1 SGHRS, CDR2 YFSETQ. Trimming removed 3 bases from V and 5 bases from J; junction bases left unmatched: 2.

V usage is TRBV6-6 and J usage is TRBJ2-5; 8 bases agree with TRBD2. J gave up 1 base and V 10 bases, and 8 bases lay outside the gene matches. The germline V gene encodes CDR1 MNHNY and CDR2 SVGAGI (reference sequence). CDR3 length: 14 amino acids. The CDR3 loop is CATGGGRSQETQYF. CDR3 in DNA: TGTGCCACCGGGGGCGGGAGGTCCCAAGAGACCCAGTACTTC.

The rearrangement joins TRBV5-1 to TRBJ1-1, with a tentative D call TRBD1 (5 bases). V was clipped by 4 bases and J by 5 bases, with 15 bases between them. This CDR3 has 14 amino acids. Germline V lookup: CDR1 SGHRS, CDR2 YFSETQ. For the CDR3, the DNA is TGCGCCAGCAGCAACCAGGGAGGAGGGACTGAAGCTTTCTTT. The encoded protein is CASSNQGGGTEAFF.

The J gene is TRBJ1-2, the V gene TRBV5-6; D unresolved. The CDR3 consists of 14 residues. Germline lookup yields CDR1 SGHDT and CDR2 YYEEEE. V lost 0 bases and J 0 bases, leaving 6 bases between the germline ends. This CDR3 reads CASSLGAANYGYTF. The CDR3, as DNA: TGTGCCAGCAGCTTGGGGGCCGCTAACTATGGCTACACCTTC.

Written as DNA, the CDR3 is TGTGCCTGGAACAGGGAAACTAATGAAAAACTGTTTTTT. It codes for CAWNRETNEKLFF. This chain links TRBV30 with TRBJ1-4; D is possibly TRBD1 (6 bases). This CDR3 is built from 13 residues. Germline-derived CDR1 and CDR2 are GTSNPN and SVGIG (reference sequence). V lost 4 bases and J 1 base, leaving 7 bases between the germline ends.

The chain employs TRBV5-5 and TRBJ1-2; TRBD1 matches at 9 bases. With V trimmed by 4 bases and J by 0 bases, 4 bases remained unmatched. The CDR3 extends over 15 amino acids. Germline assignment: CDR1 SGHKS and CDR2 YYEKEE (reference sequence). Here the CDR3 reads CASSQGQGANYGYTF. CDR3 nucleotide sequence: TGTGCCAGCAGCCAGGGACAGGGAGCTAACTATGGCTACACCTTC.

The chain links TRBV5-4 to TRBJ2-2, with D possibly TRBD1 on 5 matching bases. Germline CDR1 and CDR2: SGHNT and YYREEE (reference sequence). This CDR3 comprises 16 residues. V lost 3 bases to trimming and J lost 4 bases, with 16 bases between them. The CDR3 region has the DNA TGTGCCAGCAGCTCCGGTATCCAGGGCCTCACCGGGGAGCTGTTTTTT. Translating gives CASSSGIQGLTGELFF.

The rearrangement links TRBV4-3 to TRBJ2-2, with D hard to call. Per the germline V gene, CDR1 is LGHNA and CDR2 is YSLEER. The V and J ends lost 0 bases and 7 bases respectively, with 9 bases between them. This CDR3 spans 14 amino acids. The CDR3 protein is CASSQDRSFGELFF. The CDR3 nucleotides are TGCGCCAGCAGCCAAGACAGATCCTTCGGGGAGCTGTTTTTT.

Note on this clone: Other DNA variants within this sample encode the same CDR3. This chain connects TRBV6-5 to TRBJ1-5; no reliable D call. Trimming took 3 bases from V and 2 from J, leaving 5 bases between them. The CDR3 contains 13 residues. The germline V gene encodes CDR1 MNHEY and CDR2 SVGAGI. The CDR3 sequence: CASSYSRNQPQHF. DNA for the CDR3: TGTGCCAGCAGTTATTCCCGCAATCAGCCCCAGCATTTT.

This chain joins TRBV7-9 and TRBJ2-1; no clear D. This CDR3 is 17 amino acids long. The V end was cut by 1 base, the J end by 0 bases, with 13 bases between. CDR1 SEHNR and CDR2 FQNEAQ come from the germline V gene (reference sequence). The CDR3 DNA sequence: TGTGCCAGCAGCTTAGAAGCGAACACGCTCTCCTACAATGAGCAGTTCTTC. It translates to CASSLEANTLSYNEQFF. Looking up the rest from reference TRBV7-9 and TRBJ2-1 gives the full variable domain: DTGVSQNPRHKITKRGQNVTFRCDPISEHNRLYWYRQTLGQGPEFLTYFQNEAQLEKSRLLSDRFSAERPKGSFSTLEIQRTEQGDSAMYLCASSLEANTLSYNEQFFGPGTRLTVL.

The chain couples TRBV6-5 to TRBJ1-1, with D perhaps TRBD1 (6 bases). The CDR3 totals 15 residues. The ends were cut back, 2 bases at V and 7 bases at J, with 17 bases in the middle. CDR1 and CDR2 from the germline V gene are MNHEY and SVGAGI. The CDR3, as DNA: TGTGCCAGCAGTTACGGACAGTCGCTCAGTATTGAAGCTTTCTTT. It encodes CASSYGQSLSIEAFF.

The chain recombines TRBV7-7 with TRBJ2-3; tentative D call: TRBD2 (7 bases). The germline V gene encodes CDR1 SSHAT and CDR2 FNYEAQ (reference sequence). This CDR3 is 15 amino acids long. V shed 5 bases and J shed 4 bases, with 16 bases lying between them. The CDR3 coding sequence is TGTGCCAGCAGCATTGGGGGCGGGAGACCAGATACGCAGTATTTT. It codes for CASSIGGGRPDTQYF. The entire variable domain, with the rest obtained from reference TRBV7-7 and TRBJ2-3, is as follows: GAGVSQSPRYKVTKRGQDVTLRCDPISSHATLYWYQQALGQGPEFLTYFNYEAQPDKSGLPSDRFSAERPEGSISTLTIQRTEQRDSAMYRCASSIGGGRPDTQYFGPGTRLTVL.

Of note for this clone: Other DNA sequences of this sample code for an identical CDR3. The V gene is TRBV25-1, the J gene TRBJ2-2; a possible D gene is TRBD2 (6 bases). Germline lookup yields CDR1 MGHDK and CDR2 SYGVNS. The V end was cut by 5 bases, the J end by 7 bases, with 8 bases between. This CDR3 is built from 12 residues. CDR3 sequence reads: CASSLGGGELFF. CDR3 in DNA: TGTGCCAGCAGTTTGGGAGGCGGGGAGCTGTTTTTT.

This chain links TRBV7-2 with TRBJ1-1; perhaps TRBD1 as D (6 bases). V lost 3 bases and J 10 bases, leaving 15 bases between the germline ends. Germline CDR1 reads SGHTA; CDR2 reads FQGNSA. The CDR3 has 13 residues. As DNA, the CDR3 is TGTGCCAGCAGCTTCGAAAGGGGGGGCAGAGCTTTCTTT. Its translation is CASSFERGGRAFF.

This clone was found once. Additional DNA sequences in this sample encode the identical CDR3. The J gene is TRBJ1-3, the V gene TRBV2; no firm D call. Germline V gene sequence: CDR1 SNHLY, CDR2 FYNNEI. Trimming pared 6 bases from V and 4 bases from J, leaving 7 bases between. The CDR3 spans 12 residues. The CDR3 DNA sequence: TGTGCCAGCAGACAGTCGGGAAACACCATATATTTT. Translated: CASRQSGNTIYF. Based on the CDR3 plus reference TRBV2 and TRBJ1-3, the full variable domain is EPEVTQTPSHQVTQMGQEVILRCVPISNHLYFYWYRQILGQKVEFLVSFYNNEISEKSEIFDDQFSVERPDGSNFTLKIRSTKLEDSAMYFCASRQSGNTIYFGEGSWLTVV.

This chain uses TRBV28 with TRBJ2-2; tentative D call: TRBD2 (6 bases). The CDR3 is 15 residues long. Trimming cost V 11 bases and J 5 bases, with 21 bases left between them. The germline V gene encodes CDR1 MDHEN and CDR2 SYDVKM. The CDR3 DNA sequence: TGTGCCGTCCTATCCTTAGGGCGGGAAACCGGGGAGCTGTTTTTT. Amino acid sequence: CAVLSLGRETGELFF.

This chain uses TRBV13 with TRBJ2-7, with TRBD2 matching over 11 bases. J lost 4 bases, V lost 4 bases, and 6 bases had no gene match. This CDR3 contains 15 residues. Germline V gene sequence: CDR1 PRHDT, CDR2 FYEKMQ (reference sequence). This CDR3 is CASSSTGTSGYEQYF. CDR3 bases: TGTGCCAGCAGCTCCACCGGGACTAGCGGATACGAGCAGTACTTC.

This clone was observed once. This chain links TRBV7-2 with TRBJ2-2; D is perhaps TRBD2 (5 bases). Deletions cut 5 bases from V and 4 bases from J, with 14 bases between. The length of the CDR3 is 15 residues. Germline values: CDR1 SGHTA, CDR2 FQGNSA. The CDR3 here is CASSVDSAGTGELFF. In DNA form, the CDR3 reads TGTGCCAGCAGCGTCGACTCTGCGGGCACCGGGGAGCTGTTTTTT.

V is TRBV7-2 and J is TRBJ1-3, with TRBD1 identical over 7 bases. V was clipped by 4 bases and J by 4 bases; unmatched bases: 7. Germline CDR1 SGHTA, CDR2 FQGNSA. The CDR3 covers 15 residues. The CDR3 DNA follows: TGTGCCAGCAGCTACCGACAGGGTGCAGGAAACACCATATATTTT. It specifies CASSYRQGAGNTIYF.

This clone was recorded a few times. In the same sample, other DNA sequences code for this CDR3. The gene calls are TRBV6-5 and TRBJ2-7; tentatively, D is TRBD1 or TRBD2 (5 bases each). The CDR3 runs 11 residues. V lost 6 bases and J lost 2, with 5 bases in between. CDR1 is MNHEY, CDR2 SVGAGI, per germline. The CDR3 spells CASRGAYEQYF. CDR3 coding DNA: TGTGCCAGCAGGGGGGCCTACGAGCAGTACTTC.

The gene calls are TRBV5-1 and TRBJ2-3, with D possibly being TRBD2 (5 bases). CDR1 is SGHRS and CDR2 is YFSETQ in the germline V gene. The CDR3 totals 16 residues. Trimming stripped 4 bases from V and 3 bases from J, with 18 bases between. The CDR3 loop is CASSIRTGSGTDTQYF. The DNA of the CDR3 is TGCGCCAGCAGCATTCGGACGGGGAGTGGGACAGATACGCAGTATTTT.

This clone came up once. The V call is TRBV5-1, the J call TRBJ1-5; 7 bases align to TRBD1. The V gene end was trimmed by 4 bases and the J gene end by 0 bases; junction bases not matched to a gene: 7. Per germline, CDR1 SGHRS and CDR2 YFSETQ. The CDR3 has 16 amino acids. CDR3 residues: CASSRGDSHSNQPQHF. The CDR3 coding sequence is TGCGCCAGCAGCCGCGGGGACAGTCATAGCAATCAGCCCCAGCATTTT. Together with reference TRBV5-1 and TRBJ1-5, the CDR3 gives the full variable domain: KAGVTQTPRYLIKTRGQQVTLSCSPISGHRSVSWYQQTPGQGLQFLFEYFSETQRNKGNFPGRFSGRQFSNSRSEMNVSTLELGDSALYLCASSRGDSHSNQPQHFGDGTRLSIL.

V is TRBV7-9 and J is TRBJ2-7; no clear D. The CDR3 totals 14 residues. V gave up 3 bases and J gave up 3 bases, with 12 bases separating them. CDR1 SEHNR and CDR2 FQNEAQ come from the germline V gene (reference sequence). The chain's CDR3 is CASSFSQVGYEQYF. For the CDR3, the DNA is TGTGCCAGCAGCTTCTCTCAAGTGGGCTACGAGCAGTACTTC. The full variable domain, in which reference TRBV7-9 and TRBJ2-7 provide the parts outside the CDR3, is DTGVSQNPRHKITKRGQNVTFRCDPISEHNRLYWYRQTLGQGPEFLTYFQNEAQLEKSRLLSDRFSAERPKGSFSTLEIQRTEQGDSAMYLCASSFSQVGYEQYFGPGTRLTVT.

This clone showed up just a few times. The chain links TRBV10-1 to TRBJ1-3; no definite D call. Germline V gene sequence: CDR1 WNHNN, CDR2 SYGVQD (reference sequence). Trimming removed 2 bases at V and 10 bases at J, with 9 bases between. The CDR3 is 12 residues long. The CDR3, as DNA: TGCGCCAGCAGTGAGATTGGGGATACCATATATTTT. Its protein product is CASSEIGDTIYF.